These 21 T cell receptor beta chains originate from one sample sequenced in a study of blood T cell repertoires in COVID-19. Sequenced by immunoSEQ multiplex PCR; TCRdb stores in-frame clones only, minus some. The sample shows roughly 80,000 clones, about 72% of them seen only once. Sequencing used peripheral blood. Receptor source: a man aged 70 or older with active or convalescent COVID-19.

V gene TRBV7-9 combines with J gene TRBJ1-1; TRBD1 is a possible D gene (5 bases). This CDR3 is built from 15 residues. V was trimmed by 7 bases and J by 1 base, leaving 16 bases between them. The germline gives CDR1 SEHNR, CDR2 FQNEAQ (reference sequence). CDR3 nucleotides: TGTGCCAGCACAATGGAAAGGGGTGAGAACACTGAAGCTTTCTTT. It yields the protein CASTMERGENTEAFF.

The genes are TRBV6-5 and TRBJ2-1; 13 nucleotides match TRBD2. CDR1 MNHEY and CDR2 SVGAGI come from the germline V gene. The CDR3 is made up of 15 amino acids. J was trimmed by 3 bases and V by 7 bases; bases with no gene match: 3. In DNA, the CDR3 is TGTGCCAGCATGGGACTAGCGGGGTTCTACAATGAGCAGTTCTTC. Its translation is CASMGLAGFYNEQFF.

This clone showed up just once. The chain joins TRBV28 to TRBJ1-4, with D hard to call. V was cut by 2 bases and J by 0 bases, with 4 bases left in between. This CDR3 is built from 14 residues. Looked up from germline, CDR1 is MDHEN and CDR2 is SYDVKM. The CDR3 DNA follows: TGTGCCAGCAGTTTACGGGCAACTAATGAAAAACTGTTTTTT. This gives the protein CASSLRATNEKLFF.

This clone was recorded only once. The chain uses TRBV5-1 and TRBJ2-5; TRBD2 aligns across 11 bases. The CDR3 totals 16 residues. Germline loops: CDR1 SGHRS, CDR2 YFSETQ. The J segment lost 5 bases and the V segment lost 4 bases, leaving 10 bases of the junction unmatched. The CDR3 loop reads CASSQASGGPGETQYF. In DNA form, the CDR3 reads TGCGCCAGCAGCCAAGCTAGCGGGGGGCCAGGGGAGACCCAGTACTTC.

The chain has TRBV4-1 and TRBJ2-3; TRBD2 agrees at 8 bases. CDR1 is MGHRA, CDR2 YSYEKL, per germline. This CDR3 has 17 amino acids. J was trimmed by 6 bases and V by 0 bases; bases with no gene match: 11. Here the CDR3 DNA reads TGCGCCAGCAGCCAAGAATGGCGGGGGGCGCCTCGGGATACGCAGTATTTT. Translated: CASSQEWRGAPRDTQYF.

V and J are TRBV27 and TRBJ2-1; TRBD2 might be the D (7 bases). Looked up from germline, CDR1 is MNHEY and CDR2 is SMNVEV (reference sequence). Trimming stripped 2 bases from V and 8 bases from J, with 16 bases between. CDR3 length equals 15 residues. In DNA, the CDR3 is TGTGCCAGCAGTTTACTGGGGGGGCCCGGGGATGAGCAGTTCTTC. Translated: CASSLLGGPGDEQFF.

This chain links TRBV6-5 with TRBJ1-1; no definite D call. Germline CDR1 and CDR2: MNHEY and SVGAGI. V was pared by 2 bases and J by 11 bases, with 9 bases between. The CDR3 covers 11 residues. CDR3 sequence: CASSYNRRAFF. CDR3 coding DNA: TGTGCCAGCAGTTACAATAGGCGGGCTTTCTTT.

The chain employs TRBV5-1 and TRBJ2-5; 9 nucleotides agree with TRBD1. The CDR3 is made up of 17 amino acids. V was clipped by 4 bases and J by 5 bases; unmatched bases: 15. Germline V lookup: CDR1 SGHRS, CDR2 YFSETQ. The CDR3 sequence: CASSGSGRGQGMETQYF. The DNA for the CDR3 is TGCGCCAGCAGCGGGTCGGGGAGGGGACAGGGAATGGAGACCCAGTACTTC. The entire variable domain, with the rest obtained from reference TRBV5-1 and TRBJ2-5, is as follows: KAGVTQTPRYLIKTRGQQVTLSCSPISGHRSVSWYQQTPGQGLQFLFEYFSETQRNKGNFPGRFSGRQFSNSRSEMNVSTLELGDSALYLCASSGSGRGQGMETQYFGPGTRLLVL.

This clone was recorded once. The chain links TRBV6-5 to TRBJ1-1; D not resolved. Germline CDR1 MNHEY, CDR2 SVGAGI. The CDR3 runs to 13 residues. The V gene lost 2 bases and the J gene lost 4 bases, with 8 bases spanning the gap. In DNA, the CDR3 is TGTGCCAGCAGTTACCACGGAGGCACTGAAGCTTTCTTT. It specifies CASSYHGGTEAFF.

The chain employs TRBV10-3 and TRBJ1-4, with D possibly TRBD1 on 6 matching bases. There are 16 residues in the CDR3. Trimming cost V 5 bases and J 7 bases, with 20 bases left between them. Looked up from germline, CDR1 is ENHRY and CDR2 is SYGVKD. The CDR3: CAISNRAYEGVEKLFF. The CDR3 nucleotides are TGTGCCATCAGTAACAGGGCCTATGAAGGAGTTGAAAAACTGTTTTTT.

The CDR3 coding sequence is TGTGCCAGCAGAAGGACAGGGGGCACGAATGAAAAACTGTTTTTT. Protein sequence: CASRRTGGTNEKLFF. The chain carries TRBV7-9 and TRBJ1-4, with TRBD1 identical over 11 bases. This CDR3 region has 15 residues. Germline-derived CDR1 and CDR2 are SEHNR and FQNEAQ (reference sequence). Germline trimming cut 6 bases from V and 5 bases from J; bases unmatched to any gene: 5.

This clone was seen a single time. The CDR3 loop reads CASSLRGNGYTF. The CDR3 DNA reads TGTGCCAGCAGCCTGAGGGGGAATGGCTACACCTTC. This chain connects TRBV7-6 to TRBJ1-2, with D tentatively TRBD1 (6 bases). The CDR3 has 12 amino acids. Germline loops: CDR1 SGHVS, CDR2 FNYEAQ. The V gene lost 5 bases and the J gene lost 6 bases, with 10 bases spanning the gap.

The table lists this clone with a few counts. J is TRBJ1-1 and V is TRBV18; D remains unclear. V lost 3 bases to trimming and J lost 0 bases, with 11 bases between them. Germline CDR1 reads KGHSH; CDR2 reads LQKENI. This CDR3 has 15 amino acids. The CDR3 DNA is TGTGCCAGCTCACCGCCCGAGGCGGTGAACACTGAAGCTTTCTTT. It codes for CASSPPEAVNTEAFF.

The gene calls are TRBV5-4 and TRBJ2-3, with TRBD2 identical over 10 bases. CDR3 length equals 14 residues. Losses at the gene ends were 6 bases for V and 4 bases for J; bases not matched to a gene: 5. Germline V CDR1 and CDR2: SGHNT, YYREEE (reference sequence). The CDR3: CASTSGGGPDTQYF. In DNA form, the CDR3 reads TGTGCCAGCACAAGCGGGGGGGGTCCAGATACGCAGTATTTT.

The J gene is TRBJ1-4, the V gene TRBV28, with 9 bases matching TRBD1. The CDR3 runs 15 residues. V trimming: 5 bases; J trimming: 6 bases; junction bases outside the gene matches: 7. The germline CDR1 and CDR2 sequences are MDHEN and SYDVKM. The CDR3: CASSPLDRGHEKLFF. The DNA of the CDR3 is TGTGCCAGCAGTCCCCTGGACAGGGGCCATGAAAAACTGTTTTTT.

This clone was seen only a few times. The CDR3 sequence is CASSSGQRNEKLFF. CDR3 in DNA: TGTGCCAGCAGTTCGGGACAGCGAAATGAAAAACTGTTTTTT. The V gene is TRBV28, the J gene TRBJ1-4, with 7 bases aligning to TRBD1. The germline V gene encodes CDR1 MDHEN and CDR2 SYDVKM. V shed 4 bases, J shed 5 bases, and the junction held 4 bases outside the gene matches. There are 14 residues in the CDR3.

The V gene is TRBV3-1 (or the pseudogene TRBV3-2), the J gene TRBJ2-3, with 7 bases fitting TRBD2. Germline V CDR1 and CDR2: LGHDT, YNNKEL (reference sequence). The CDR3 has 17 residues. The V segment lost 0 bases and the J segment 1 base; nucleotides outside the gene matches: 7. CDR3 protein: CASSQDGTGGGTDTQYF. CDR3 nucleotide sequence: TGTGCCAGCAGCCAAGATGGGACGGGGGGTGGCACAGATACGCAGTATTTT.

This chain joins TRBV6-4 and TRBJ2-3, with 14 bases aligning to TRBD2. V trimming: 5 bases; J trimming: 1 base; junction bases outside the gene matches: 5. Germline V CDR1 and CDR2: MRHNA, SNTAGT. The CDR3 consists of 17 residues. In nucleotides, the CDR3 is TGTGCCAGCAGTCCGGGACTAGCGGGGGCCGGCACAGATACGCAGTATTTT. It is translated as CASSPGLAGAGTDTQYF.

This clone was seen more than once but under ten times. The chain joins TRBV12-5 to TRBJ1-3; 9 bases are a match to TRBD1. Trimming cost V 3 bases and J 4 bases; bases outside gene matches: 7. CDR1 and CDR2 from the germline V gene are LGHNT and FRNRAP. The CDR3 covers 16 residues. The CDR3 DNA is TGTGCTAGTGGTTTAGGACAGGGGACGCCCGGAAACACCATATATTTT. It codes for CASGLGQGTPGNTIYF.

This sequence joins TRBV3-1 (or the pseudogene TRBV3-2) and TRBJ2-5, with 8 bases matching TRBD2. J was trimmed by 4 bases and V by 1 base; bases with no gene match: 8. The CDR3 length is 16 residues. CDR1 is LGHDT and CDR2 is YNNKEL in the germline V gene (reference sequence). The CDR3 nucleotides read TGTGCCAGCAGCCAAGGAGCGGGGGATTTGGCAGAGACCCAGTACTTC. This codes for CASSQGAGDLAETQYF.

The CDR3: CASSPGERVQFF. The CDR3 bases are TGCGCCAGCAGCCCAGGGGAGCGAGTGCAGTTCTTC. V and J are TRBV5-1 and TRBJ2-1; tentatively, D is TRBD1 (6 bases). Trimming removed 4 bases from V and 12 bases from J, with 14 bases in between. CDR1 and CDR2 from the germline V gene are SGHRS and YFSETQ. The CDR3 is made up of 12 amino acids.